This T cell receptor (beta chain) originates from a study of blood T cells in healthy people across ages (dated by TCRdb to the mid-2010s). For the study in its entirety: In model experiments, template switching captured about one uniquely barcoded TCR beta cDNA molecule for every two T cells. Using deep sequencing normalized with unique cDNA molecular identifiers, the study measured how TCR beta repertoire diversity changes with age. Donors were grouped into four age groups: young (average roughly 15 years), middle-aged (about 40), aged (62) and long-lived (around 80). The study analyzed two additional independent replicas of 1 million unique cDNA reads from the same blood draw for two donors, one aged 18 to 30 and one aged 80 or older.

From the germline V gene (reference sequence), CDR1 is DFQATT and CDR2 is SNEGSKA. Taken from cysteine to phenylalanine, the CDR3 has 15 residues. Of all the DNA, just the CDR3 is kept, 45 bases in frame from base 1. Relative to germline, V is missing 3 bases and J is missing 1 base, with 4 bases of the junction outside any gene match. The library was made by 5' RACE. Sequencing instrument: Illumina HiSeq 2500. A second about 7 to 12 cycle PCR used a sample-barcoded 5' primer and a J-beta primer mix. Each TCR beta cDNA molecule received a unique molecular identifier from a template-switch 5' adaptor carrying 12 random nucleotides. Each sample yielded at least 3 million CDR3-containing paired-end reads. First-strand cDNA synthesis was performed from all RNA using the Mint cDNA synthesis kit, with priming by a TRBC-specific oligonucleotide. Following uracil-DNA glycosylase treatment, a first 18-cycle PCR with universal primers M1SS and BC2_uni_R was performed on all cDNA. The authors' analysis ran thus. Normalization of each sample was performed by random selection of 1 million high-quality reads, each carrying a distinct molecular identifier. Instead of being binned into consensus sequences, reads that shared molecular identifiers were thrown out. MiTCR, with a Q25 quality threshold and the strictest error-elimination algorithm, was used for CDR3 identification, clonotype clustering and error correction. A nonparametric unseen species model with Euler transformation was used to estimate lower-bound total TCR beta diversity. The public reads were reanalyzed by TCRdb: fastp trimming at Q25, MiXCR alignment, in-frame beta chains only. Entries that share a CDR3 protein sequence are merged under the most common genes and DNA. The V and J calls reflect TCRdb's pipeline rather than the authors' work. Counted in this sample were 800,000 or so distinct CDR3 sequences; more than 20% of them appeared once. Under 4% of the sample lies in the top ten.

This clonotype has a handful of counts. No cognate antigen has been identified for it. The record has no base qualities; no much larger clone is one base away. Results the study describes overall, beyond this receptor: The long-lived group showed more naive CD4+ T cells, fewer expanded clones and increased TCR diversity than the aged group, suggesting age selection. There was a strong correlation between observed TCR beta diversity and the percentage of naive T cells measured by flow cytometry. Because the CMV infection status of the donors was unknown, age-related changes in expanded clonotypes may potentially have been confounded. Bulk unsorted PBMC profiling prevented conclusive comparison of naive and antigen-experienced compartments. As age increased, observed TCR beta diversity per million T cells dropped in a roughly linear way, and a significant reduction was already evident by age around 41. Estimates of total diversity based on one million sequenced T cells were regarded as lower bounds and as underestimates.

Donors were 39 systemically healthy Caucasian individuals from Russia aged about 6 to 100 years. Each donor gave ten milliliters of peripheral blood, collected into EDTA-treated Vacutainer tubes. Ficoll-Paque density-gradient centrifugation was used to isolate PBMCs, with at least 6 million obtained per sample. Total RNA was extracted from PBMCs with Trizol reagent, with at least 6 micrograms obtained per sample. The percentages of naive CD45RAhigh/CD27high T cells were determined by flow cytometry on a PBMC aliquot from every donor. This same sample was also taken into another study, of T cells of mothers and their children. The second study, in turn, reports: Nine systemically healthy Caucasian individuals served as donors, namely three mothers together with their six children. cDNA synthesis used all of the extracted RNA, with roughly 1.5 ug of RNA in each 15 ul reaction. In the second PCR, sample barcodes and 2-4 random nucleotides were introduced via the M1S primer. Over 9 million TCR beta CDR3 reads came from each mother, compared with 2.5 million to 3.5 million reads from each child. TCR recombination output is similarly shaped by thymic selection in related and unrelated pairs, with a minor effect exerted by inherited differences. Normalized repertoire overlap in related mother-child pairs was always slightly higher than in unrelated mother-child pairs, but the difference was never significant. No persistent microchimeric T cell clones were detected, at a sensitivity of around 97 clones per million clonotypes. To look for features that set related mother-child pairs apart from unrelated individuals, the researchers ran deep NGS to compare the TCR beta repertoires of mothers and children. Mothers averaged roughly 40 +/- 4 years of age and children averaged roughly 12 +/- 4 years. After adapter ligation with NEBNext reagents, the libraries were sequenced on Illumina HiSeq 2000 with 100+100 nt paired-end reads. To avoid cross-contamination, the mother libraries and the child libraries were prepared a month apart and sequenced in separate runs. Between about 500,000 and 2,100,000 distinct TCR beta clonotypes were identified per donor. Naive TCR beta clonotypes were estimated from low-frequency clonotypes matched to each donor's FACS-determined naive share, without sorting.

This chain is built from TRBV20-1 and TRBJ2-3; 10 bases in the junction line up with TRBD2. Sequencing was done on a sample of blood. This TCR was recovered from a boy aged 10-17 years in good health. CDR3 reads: CSASPGTSGTDTQYF. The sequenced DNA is TGCAGTGCTAGCCCCGGGACTAGCGGCACAGATACGCAGTATTTT.